The 18 T cell receptor beta chains listed next were all sequenced from one sample in a study of siplizumab effects on memory and regulatory T cells. The repertoire was sequenced with immunoSEQ multiplex PCR; TCRdb's copy has only in-frame clones and lacks some. Of about 110,000 clones in the sample, 80% to 95% were seen once. Sequenced sample: CD4+ T cells sorted from blood. The receptors shown here come from a human donor in good health.

The chain joins TRBV18 to TRBJ2-7, with 10 bases identical to TRBD1. CDR3 length equals 15 residues. Losses at the gene ends were 3 bases for V and 4 bases for J; bases not matched to a gene: 6. In germline, CDR1 is KGHSH, CDR2 LQKENI. CDR3 region: CASSPRDRGGYEQYF. The CDR3 DNA is TGTGCCAGCTCACCTAGGGACAGGGGCGGATACGAGCAGTACTTC.

The chain couples TRBV29-1 to TRBJ2-5; weak D call: TRBD2 (5 bases). The length of the CDR3 is 14 residues. Germline V lookup: CDR1 SQVTM, CDR2 ANQGSEA. The V end was cut by 4 bases, the J end by 2 bases, with 14 bases between. The chain's CDR3 is CSVGGPSGQETQYF. The CDR3 DNA follows: TGCAGCGTTGGAGGTCCCAGCGGACAAGAGACCCAGTACTTC.

The rearrangement joins TRBV10-1 to TRBJ2-7; 9 bases are shared with TRBD1. V shed 2 bases, J shed 5 bases, and the junction held 1 base outside the gene matches. This CDR3 spans 13 amino acids. Germline values: CDR1 WNHNN, CDR2 SYGVQD (reference sequence). The CDR3 region is CASSEGDRDEQYF. In DNA, the CDR3 is TGCGCCAGCAGTGAGGGGGACAGGGACGAGCAGTACTTC.

This chain joins TRBV5-1 and TRBJ2-1; TRBD1 matches at 7 bases. V lost 4 bases, J lost 5 bases, and 9 bases stayed unmatched. CDR1 is SGHRS and CDR2 is YFSETQ in the germline V gene. This CDR3 has 15 residues. In DNA form, the CDR3 reads TGCGCCAGCAGCCTCCTTGGACAGGTAAACAATGAGCAGTTCTTC. Translating gives CASSLLGQVNNEQFF.

In this sample, this clone turned up once. CDR3 residues: CASSQGHNTEAFF. In DNA form, the CDR3 reads TGTGCCAGCAGCCAGGGACACAACACTGAAGCTTTCTTT. This chain uses TRBV5-4 with TRBJ1-1; possibly TRBD1 for D (6 bases). V lost 4 bases and J lost 2, with 9 bases in between. The CDR3 is 13 amino acids. The germline CDR1 and CDR2 sequences are SGHNT and YYREEE (reference sequence).

The chain uses TRBV1 and TRBJ2-7; TRBD2 is taken as the D call from the table, unchecked against the DNA. TRBV1 is listed as a pseudogene. The CDR3 runs 15 residues. DNA of the CDR3: TGCACCAGCAGCCCGGGACTTCCAAATTACTACGAGCAGTACTTC. Protein product: CTSSPGLPNYYEQYF.

This clone has more than one count but fewer than ten. This chain connects TRBV20-1 to TRBJ2-3; D is uncertain. V lost 7 bases and J 1 base, leaving 6 bases between the germline ends. This CDR3 is built from 11 residues. Germline-derived CDR1 and CDR2 are DFQATT and SNEGSKA (reference sequence). CDR3 in DNA: TGCAGTGGAGCTGGCACAGATACGCAGTATTTT. Its protein product is CSGAGTDTQYF.

The gene calls are TRBV9 and TRBJ1-2, with 10 bases matching TRBD1. After removal of 1 base from V and 5 bases from J, the junction contained 2 bases not matched to a gene. Germline-derived CDR1 and CDR2 are SGDLS and YYNGEE. The CDR3 has 14 residues. The CDR3 nucleotides read TGTGCCAGCAGCGTACGGACAGGGGGTTATGGCTACACCTTC. Translating it yields CASSVRTGGYGYTF.

The chain couples TRBV30 to TRBJ1-5; D not certain. CDR1 is GTSNPN, CDR2 SVGIG, per germline (reference sequence). The CDR3 spans 15 residues. Trimming took 2 bases from V and 3 from J, leaving 14 bases between them. The chain's CDR3 is CAWSLLQAPNQPQHF. DNA of the CDR3: TGTGCCTGGAGTCTACTCCAGGCCCCCAATCAGCCCCAGCATTTT.

The genes are TRBV5-1 and TRBJ2-5; perhaps TRBD2 as D (5 bases). V was shortened by 1 base and J by 2 bases, with 9 bases between the two germline ends. Germline V gives CDR1 SGHRS, CDR2 YFSETQ. The CDR3 is 14 residues long. As DNA, the CDR3 is TGCGCCAGCAGCTTGCTACCGGGACAAGAGACCCAGTACTTC. Its translation is CASSLLPGQETQYF.

J is TRBJ1-1 and V is TRBV7-9; 7 nucleotides align to TRBD1. With 1 base clipped from V and 2 bases from J, the junction kept 1 base outside the gene matches. Germline V gene sequence: CDR1 SEHNR, CDR2 FQNEAQ (reference sequence). The CDR3 runs 14 residues. The DNA for the CDR3 is TGTGCCAGCAGCTTAGGACAGGGCAACACTGAAGCTTTCTTT. It codes for CASSLGQGNTEAFF.

The chain combines TRBV11-2 with TRBJ2-7, with TRBD1 as a possible D gene (6 bases). Trimming took 4 bases from V and 2 from J, leaving 15 bases between them. This CDR3 region has 15 residues. Germline assignment: CDR1 SGHAT and CDR2 FQNNGV. CDR3 loop: CASSSLRDKTYEQYF. The CDR3 DNA sequence: TGTGCCAGCAGCTCCCTCCGGGACAAAACCTACGAGCAGTACTTC.

The rearrangement links TRBV5-1 to TRBJ1-6; D remains unclear. CDR1 is SGHRS and CDR2 is YFSETQ in the germline V gene. Trimming stripped 0 bases from V and 7 bases from J, with 17 bases between. The CDR3 length is 17 residues. The CDR3 DNA sequence: TGCGCCAGCAGCTTGGGGTTTGTTGGAGGAGGAAATTCACCCCTCCACTTT. It is translated as CASSLGFVGGGNSPLHF.

The V call is TRBV4-2, the J call TRBJ2-3; TRBD2 matches at 7 bases. Germline lookup yields CDR1 LGHNA and CDR2 YNFKEQ. V shed 0 bases, J shed 0 bases, and the junction held 6 bases outside the gene matches. This CDR3 spans 17 amino acids. The CDR3 nucleotides read TGTGCCAGCAGCCAAGAACCAGGACTAGGTAGCACAGATACGCAGTATTTT. Encoded protein: CASSQEPGLGSTDTQYF.

The chain is built from TRBV29-1 and TRBJ2-7; D not certain. Germline V CDR1 and CDR2: SQVTM, ANQGSEA. V was shortened by 6 bases and J by 7 bases, with 16 bases between the two germline ends. This CDR3 comprises 12 residues. The DNA for the CDR3 is TGCAGCGTGAACACGCAGGTTGGGGAGCAGTACTTC. Protein: CSVNTQVGEQYF.

This chain connects TRBV6-5 to TRBJ2-7; no firm D call. The V end was cut by 6 bases, the J end by 4 bases, with 7 bases between. Germline V lookup: CDR1 MNHEY, CDR2 SVGAGI. The CDR3 length is 11 residues. CDR3 protein: CASRQIYEQYF. Here the CDR3 DNA reads TGTGCCAGCAGGCAGATTTACGAGCAGTACTTC.

This clone is a singleton in its sample. J is TRBJ1-3 and V is TRBV6-1; TRBD1 matches 8 bases. J was trimmed by 1 base and V by 6 bases; bases with no gene match: 5. CDR3 length: 15 residues. Germline V lookup: CDR1 MNHNS, CDR2 SASEGT. The CDR3: CASRPRTGSGNTIYF. The CDR3, as DNA: TGTGCCAGCAGACCTCGGACAGGGTCTGGAAACACCATATATTTT.

Concerning this clone itself: Germline is not matched at one junction end, which may reflect a read error. The CDR3 sequence is CASTSREVTGANILTF. The CDR3 coding sequence is TGTGCCAGCACCTCGAGGGAAGTGACTGGGGCCAACATCCTGACTTTC. V gene TRBV6-6 combines with J gene TRBJ2-6; D possibly matches TRBD1 or TRBD2 (5 bases each). This CDR3 region has 16 residues. Germline CDR1 is MNHNY and CDR2 is SVGAGI (reference sequence).